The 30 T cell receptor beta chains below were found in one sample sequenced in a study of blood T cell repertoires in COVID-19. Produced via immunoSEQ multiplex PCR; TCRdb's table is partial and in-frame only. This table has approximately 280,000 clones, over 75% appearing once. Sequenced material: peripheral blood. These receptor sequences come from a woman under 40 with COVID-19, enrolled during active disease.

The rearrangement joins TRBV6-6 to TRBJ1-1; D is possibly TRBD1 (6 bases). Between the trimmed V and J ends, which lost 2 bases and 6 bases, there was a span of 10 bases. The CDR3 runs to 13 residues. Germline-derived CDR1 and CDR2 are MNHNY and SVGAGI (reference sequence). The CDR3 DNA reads TGTGCCAGCAGTTACGTTTCAGGGGCTGAAGCTTTCTTT. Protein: CASSYVSGAEAFF.

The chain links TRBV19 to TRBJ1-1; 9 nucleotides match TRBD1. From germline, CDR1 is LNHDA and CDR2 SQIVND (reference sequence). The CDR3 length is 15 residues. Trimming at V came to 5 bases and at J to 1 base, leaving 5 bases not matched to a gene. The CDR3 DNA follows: TGTGCCAGTAGTGCCGACAGGGGGGCGAACACTGAAGCTTTCTTT. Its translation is CASSADRGANTEAFF. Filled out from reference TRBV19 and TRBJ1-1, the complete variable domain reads DGGITQSPKYLFRKEGQNVTLSCEQNLNHDAMYWYRQDPGQGLRLIYYSQIVNDFQKGDIAEGYSVSREKKESFPLTVTSAQKNPTAFYLCASSADRGANTEAFFGQGTRLTVV.

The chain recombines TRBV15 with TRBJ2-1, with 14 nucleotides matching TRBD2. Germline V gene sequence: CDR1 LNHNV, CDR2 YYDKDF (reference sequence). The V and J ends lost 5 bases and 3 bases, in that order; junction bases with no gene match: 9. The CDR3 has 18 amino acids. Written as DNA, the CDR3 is TGTGCCACCAGCTTCGGGACTAGCGGGAGTCGACTCTACAATGAGCAGTTCTTC. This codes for CATSFGTSGSRLYNEQFF.

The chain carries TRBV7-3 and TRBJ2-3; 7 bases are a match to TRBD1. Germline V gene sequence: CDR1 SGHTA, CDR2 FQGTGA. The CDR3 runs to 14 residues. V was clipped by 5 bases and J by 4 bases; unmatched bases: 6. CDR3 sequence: CASSPGQMADTQYF. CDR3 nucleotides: TGTGCCAGCAGCCCGGGACAGATGGCAGATACGCAGTATTTT.

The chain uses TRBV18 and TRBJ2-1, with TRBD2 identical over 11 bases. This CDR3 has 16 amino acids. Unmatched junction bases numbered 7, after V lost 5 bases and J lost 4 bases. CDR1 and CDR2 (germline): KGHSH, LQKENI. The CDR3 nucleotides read TGTGCCAGCTCAGCCCCCGGGACTAGCGGTTACAATGAGCAGTTCTTC. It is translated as CASSAPGTSGYNEQFF.

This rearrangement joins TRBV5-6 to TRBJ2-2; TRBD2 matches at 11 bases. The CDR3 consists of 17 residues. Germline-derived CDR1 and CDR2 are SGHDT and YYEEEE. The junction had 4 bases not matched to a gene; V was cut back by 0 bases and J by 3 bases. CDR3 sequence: CASSLASGRRDTGELFF. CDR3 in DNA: TGTGCCAGCAGCTTGGCTAGCGGGAGGCGGGACACCGGGGAGCTGTTTTTT.

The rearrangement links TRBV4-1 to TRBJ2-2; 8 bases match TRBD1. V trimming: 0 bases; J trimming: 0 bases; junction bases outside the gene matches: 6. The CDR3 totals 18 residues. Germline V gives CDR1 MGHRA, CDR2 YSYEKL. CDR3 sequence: CASSQETGVAANTGELFF. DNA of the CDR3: TGCGCCAGCAGCCAAGAGACAGGGGTAGCTGCGAACACCGGGGAGCTGTTTTTT.

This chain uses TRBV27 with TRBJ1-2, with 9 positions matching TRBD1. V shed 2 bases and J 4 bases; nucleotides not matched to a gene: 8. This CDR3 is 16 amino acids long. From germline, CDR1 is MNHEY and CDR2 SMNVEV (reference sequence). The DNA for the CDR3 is TGTGCCAGCAGTTTAAGTCCGGGACAGGGAGCCTATGGCTACACCTTC. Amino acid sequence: CASSLSPGQGAYGYTF.

The CDR3 protein is CASSQSRTDNQPQHF. The CDR3 nucleotides are TGTGCCAGCAGCCAAAGTCGGACAGACAATCAGCCCCAGCATTTT. J is TRBJ1-5 and V is TRBV3-1 (or the pseudogene TRBV3-2), with D tentatively TRBD1 (6 bases). This CDR3 spans 15 amino acids. With 2 bases removed from V and 3 bases from J, the gap between germline ends came to 11 bases. Germline-derived CDR1 and CDR2 are LGHDT and YNNKEL (reference sequence).

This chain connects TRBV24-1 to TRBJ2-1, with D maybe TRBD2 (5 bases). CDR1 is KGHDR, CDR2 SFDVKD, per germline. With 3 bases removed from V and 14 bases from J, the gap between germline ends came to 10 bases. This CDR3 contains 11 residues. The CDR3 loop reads CATSDTRAKFF. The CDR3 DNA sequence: TGTGCCACCAGTGATACGCGGGCCAAGTTCTTC.

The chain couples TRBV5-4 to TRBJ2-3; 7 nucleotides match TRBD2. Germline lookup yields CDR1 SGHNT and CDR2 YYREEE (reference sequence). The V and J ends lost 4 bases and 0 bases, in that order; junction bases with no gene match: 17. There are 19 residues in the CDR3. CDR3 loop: CASSPARRSGGLSTDTQYF. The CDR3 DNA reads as TGTGCCAGCAGCCCGGCCCGGAGGTCGGGAGGACTGAGCACAGATACGCAGTATTTT.

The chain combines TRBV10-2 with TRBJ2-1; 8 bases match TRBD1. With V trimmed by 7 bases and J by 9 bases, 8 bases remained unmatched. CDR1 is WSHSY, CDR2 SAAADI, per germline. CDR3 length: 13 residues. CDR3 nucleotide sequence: TGCGCCAGCACCCAAGGAGGGACAGGTGAGCAGTTCTTC. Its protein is CASTQGGTGEQFF.

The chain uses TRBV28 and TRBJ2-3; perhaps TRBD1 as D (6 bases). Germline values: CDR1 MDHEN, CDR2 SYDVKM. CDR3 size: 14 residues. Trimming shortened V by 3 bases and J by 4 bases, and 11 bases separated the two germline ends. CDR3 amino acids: CASSFGRGPDTQYF. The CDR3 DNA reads TGTGCCAGCAGTTTCGGCAGGGGACCAGATACGCAGTATTTT. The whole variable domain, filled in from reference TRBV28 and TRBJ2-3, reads DVKVTQSSRYLVKRTGEKVFLECVQDMDHENMFWYRQDPGLGLRLIYFSYDVKMKEKGDIPEGYSVSREKKERFSLILESASTNQTSMYLCASSFGRGPDTQYFGPGTRLTVL.

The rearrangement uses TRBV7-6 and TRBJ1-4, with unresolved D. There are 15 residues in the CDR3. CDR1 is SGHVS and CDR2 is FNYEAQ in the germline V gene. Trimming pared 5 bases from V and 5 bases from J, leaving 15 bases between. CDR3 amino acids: CASSQSGRWNEKLFF. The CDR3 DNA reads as TGTGCCAGCAGCCAGTCAGGCCGTTGGAATGAAAAACTGTTTTTT.

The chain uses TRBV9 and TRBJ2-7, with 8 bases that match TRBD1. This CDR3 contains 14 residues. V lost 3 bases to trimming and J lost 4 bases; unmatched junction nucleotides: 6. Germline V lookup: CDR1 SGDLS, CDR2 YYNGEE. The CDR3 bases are TGTGCCAGCAGCGCCGGGTACAGGGGGTACGAGCAGTACTTC. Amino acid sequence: CASSAGYRGYEQYF.

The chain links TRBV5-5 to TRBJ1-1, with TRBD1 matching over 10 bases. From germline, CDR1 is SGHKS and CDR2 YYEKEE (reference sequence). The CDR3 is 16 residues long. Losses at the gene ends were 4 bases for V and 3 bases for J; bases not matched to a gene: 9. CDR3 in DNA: TGTGCCAGCAGCACGCGACAGGGGGCCGGGGACACTGAAGCTTTCTTT. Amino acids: CASSTRQGAGDTEAFF.

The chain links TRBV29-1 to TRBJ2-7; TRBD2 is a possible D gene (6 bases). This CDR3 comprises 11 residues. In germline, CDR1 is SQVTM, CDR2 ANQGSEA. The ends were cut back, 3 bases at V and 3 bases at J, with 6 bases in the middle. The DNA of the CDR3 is TGCAGCGTTGAGCGGGACTACGAGCAGTACTTC. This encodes CSVERDYEQYF.

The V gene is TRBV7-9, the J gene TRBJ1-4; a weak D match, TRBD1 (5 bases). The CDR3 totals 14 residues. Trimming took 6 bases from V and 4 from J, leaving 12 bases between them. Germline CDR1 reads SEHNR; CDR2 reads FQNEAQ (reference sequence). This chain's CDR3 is CASSSGLINEKLFF. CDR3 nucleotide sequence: TGTGCCAGCAGTTCGGGACTGATTAATGAAAAACTGTTTTTT.

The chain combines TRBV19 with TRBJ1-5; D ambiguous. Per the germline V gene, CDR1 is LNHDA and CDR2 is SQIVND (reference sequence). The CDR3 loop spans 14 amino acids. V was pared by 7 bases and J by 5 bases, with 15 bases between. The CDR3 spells CASKPGGWDQPQHF. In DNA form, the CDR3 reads TGTGCCAGTAAACCGGGAGGGTGGGATCAGCCCCAGCATTTT.

CDR3 sequence reads: CASSGQGAVEQYF. As DNA, the CDR3 is TGCGCCAGCAGTGGGCAGGGGGCGGTCGAGCAGTACTTC. The gene calls are TRBV4-1 and TRBJ2-7, with TRBD1 identical over 8 bases. This CDR3 has 13 amino acids. CDR1 is MGHRA and CDR2 is YSYEKL in the germline V gene. V gave up 6 bases and J gave up 6 bases; unmatched junction bases: 7.

CDR3 region: CASSLRGDRVEKLFF. The CDR3 DNA follows: TGTGCCAGCAGTTTAAGGGGAGACAGGGTTGAAAAACTGTTTTTT. The V gene is TRBV27, the J gene TRBJ1-4; 7 nucleotides agree with TRBD1. The CDR3 loop spans 15 amino acids. The V and J ends lost 2 bases and 7 bases, in that order; junction bases with no gene match: 7. Germline lookup yields CDR1 MNHEY and CDR2 SMNVEV (reference sequence).

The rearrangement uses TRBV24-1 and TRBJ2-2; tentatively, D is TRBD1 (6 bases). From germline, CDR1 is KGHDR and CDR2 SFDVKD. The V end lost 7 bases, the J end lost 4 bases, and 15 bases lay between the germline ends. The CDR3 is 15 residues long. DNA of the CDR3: TGTGCCACCAGGCCCGGGACACTTTTCACCGGGGAGCTGTTTTTT. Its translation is CATRPGTLFTGELFF.

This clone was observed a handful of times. DNA of the CDR3: TGTGCCACCAGTACTCCGGGACTAGAGGCGCAGTACTTC. Translation gives CATSTPGLEAQYF. The V gene is TRBV24-1, the J gene TRBJ2-7; 8 nucleotides align to TRBD2. Germline CDR1 is KGHDR and CDR2 is SFDVKD. The V segment lost 6 bases and the J segment 9 bases; nucleotides outside the gene matches: 9. This CDR3 has 13 amino acids.

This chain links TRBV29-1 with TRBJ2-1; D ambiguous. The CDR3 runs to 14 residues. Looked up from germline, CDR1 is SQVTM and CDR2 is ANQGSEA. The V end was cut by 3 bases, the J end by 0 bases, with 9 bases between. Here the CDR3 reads CSVESTSSYNEQFF. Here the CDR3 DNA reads TGCAGCGTTGAGTCTACGAGCTCCTACAATGAGCAGTTCTTC.

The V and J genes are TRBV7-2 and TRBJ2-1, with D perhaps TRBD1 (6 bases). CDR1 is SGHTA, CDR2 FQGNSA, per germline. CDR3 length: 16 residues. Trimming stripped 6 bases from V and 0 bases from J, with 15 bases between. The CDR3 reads CASSWGQGSSYNEQFF. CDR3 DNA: TGTGCCAGCAGTTGGGGGCAGGGGAGCTCCTACAATGAGCAGTTCTTC.

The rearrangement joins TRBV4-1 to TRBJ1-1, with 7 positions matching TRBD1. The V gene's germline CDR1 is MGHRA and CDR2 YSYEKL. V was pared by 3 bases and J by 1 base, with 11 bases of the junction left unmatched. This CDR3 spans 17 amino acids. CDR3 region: CASSQSGGVVGNTEAFF. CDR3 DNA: TGCGCCAGCAGCCAGTCAGGGGGAGTCGTGGGGAACACTGAAGCTTTCTTT.

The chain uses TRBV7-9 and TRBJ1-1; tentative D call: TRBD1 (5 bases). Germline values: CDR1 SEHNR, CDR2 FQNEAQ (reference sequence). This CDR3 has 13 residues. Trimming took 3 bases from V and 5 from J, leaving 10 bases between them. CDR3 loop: CASSLAGLTEAFF. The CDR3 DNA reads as TGTGCCAGCAGCTTGGCAGGGTTGACTGAAGCTTTCTTT.

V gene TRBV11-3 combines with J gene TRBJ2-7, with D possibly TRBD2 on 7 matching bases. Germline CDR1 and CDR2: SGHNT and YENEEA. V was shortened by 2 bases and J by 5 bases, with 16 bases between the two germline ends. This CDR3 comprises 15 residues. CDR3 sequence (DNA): TGTGCCAGCAGCTTAACGGGGGCTAGCGGAGACGAGCAGTACTTC. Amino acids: CASSLTGASGDEQYF.

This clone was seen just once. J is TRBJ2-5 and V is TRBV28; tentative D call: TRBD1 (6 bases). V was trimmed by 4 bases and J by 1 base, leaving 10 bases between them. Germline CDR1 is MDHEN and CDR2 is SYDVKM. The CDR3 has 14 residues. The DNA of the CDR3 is TGTGCCAGCAGTTCCCGGACAGCCCAAGAGACCCAGTACTTC. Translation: CASSSRTAQETQYF.

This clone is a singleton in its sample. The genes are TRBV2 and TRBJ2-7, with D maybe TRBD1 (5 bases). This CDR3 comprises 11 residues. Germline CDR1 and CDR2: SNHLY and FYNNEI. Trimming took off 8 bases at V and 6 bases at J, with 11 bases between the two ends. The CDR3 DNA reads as TGTGCCAGCGACAGTGTGGGCGAGCAGTACTTC. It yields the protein CASDSVGEQYF. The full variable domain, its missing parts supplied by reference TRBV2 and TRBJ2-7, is EPEVTQTPSHQVTQMGQEVILRCVPISNHLYFYWYRQILGQKVEFLVSFYNNEISEKSEIFDDQFSVERPDGSNFTLKIRSTKLEDSAMYFCASDSVGEQYFGPGTRLTVT.